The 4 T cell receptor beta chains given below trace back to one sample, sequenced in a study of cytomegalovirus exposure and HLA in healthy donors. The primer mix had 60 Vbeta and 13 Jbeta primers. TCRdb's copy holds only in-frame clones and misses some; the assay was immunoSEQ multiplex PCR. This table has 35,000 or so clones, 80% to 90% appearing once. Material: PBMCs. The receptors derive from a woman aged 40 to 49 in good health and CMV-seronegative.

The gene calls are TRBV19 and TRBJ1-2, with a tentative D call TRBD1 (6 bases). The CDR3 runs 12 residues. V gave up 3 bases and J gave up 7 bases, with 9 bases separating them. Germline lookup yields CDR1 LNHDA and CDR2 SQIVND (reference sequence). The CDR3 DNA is TGTGCCAGTAGTATGACAGGATCTGGCTACACCTTC. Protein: CASSMTGSGYTF.

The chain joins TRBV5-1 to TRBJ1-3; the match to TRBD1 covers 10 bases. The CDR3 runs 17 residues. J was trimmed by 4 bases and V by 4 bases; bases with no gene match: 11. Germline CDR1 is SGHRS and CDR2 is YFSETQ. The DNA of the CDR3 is TGCGCCAGCAGCCGCGTCAGACAGGGGGCAGGAGGAAACACCATATATTTT. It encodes CASSRVRQGAGGNTIYF.

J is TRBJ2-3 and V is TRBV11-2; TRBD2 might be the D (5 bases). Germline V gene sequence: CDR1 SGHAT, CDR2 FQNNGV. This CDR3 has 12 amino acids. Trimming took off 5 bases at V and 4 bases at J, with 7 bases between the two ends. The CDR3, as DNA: TGTGCCAGCAGCCCCGGGGCAGATACGCAGTATTTT. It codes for CASSPGADTQYF.

The CDR3 bases are TGTGCCAGTAGTGCACAGGCAATTGATGGCTACACCTTC. This translates into CASSAQAIDGYTF. The chain recombines TRBV19 with TRBJ1-2, with a possible D match to TRBD1 (5 bases). The CDR3 covers 13 residues. The V and J ends lost 5 bases and 6 bases respectively, with 13 bases between them. CDR1 and CDR2 (germline): LNHDA, SQIVND (reference sequence).